These T cell receptor beta chains were read from a single sample in a study of T cell repertoires in cytomegalovirus infection. Their specific antigens are unknown. TCRdb itself ran the reads through MiXCR, one entry per CDR3 protein. Among about 920,000 distinct CDR3 sequences listed, around 31% were seen once. This specimen consisted of cultured CD8+ T cells from PBMCs, obtained from culture after CMV antigen stimulation. These receptors were taken from a human donor in good health (CMV status not recorded). Some clones in this sample may be carry-over from other donors' samples. CDR3s include the opening cysteine and the closing phenylalanine or tryptophan. D genes are given only for firm matches. Clone size is stated in some rows and not others, as once, few, many or a class when expanded.

cdr3_aa	cdr3_nt	v_call	d_call	clone_size	j_call
CASSVARDRDRTDTQYF	TGTGCCAGCAGCGTTGCCCGGGACAGGGACCGCACAGATACGCAGTATTTT	TRBV9	TRBD1	few	TRBJ2-3
CASSPEQGYEQYF	TGTGCCAGTAGCCCCGAACAGGGGTACGAGCAGTACTTC	TRBV19	TRBD1	few	TRBJ2-7
CASSQVQGPDTGELFF	TGCGCCAGCAGCCAAGTTCAGGGTCCGGACACCGGGGAGCTGTTTTTT	TRBV4-1	-	-	TRBJ2-2
CTSSKNDYNEQFF	TGTACCAGCAGCAAAAACGACTACAATGAGCAGTTCTTC	TRBV27	-	-	TRBJ2-1
CASNSWVTDTQYF	TGTGCCAGCAATAGCTGGGTCACAGATACGCAGTATTTT	TRBV19	-	few	TRBJ2-3
CASSLALRKTQYF	TGTGCCAGTAGTCTAGCCCTTCGGAAGACCCAGTACTTC	TRBV19	-	-	TRBJ2-5
CASSTLGTENTGELFF	TGTGCCAGCAGTACGCTCGGGACTGAAAACACCGGGGAGCTGTTTTTT	TRBV7-8	-	many	TRBJ2-2
CASSEVPAPRVNQPQHF	TGTGCCAGCAGTGAAGTGCCGGCCCCACGGGTCAATCAGCCCCAGCATTTT	TRBV2	-	-	TRBJ1-5
CASLLAGVAETQYF	TGTGCCAGCCTACTGGCTGGGGTGGCAGAGACCCAGTACTTC	TRBV12-3/TRBV12-4	-	few	TRBJ2-5
CASSQDLAGLTDTQYF	TGTGCCAGCAGCCAAGACCTAGCGGGCCTCACAGATACGCAGTATTTT	TRBV4-2	TRBD2	-	TRBJ2-3
CASNWGQGVLDGYTF	TGTGCCAGCAATTGGGGACAGGGGGTTCTCGATGGCTACACCTTC	TRBV19	TRBD1	few	TRBJ1-2
CASSLTAGLETQYF	TGTGCCAGCAGCCTTACAGCGGGGTTGGAGACCCAGTACTTC	TRBV7-3	TRBD2	-	TRBJ2-5
CASSGVDRGVLLSSQHF	TGTGCCAGCAGTGGGGTTGACAGGGGTGTCTTACTTTCCTCCCAGCATTTT	TRBV2	TRBD1	many	TRBJ1-5
CASSGWASEETQYF	TGTGCCAGCAGCGGGTGGGCTAGCGAGGAGACCCAGTACTTC	TRBV14	-	-	TRBJ2-5
CASSLEEDYYGYTF	TGTGCCAGCAGCTTGGAAGAAGACTACTATGGCTACACCTTC	TRBV5-6	-	-	TRBJ1-2